This T cell receptor (beta chain) stems from a study of T cells after yellow fever vaccination. TCRdb ran MiXCR on the 5' RACE reads and lists one entry per CDR3 protein. The profile shows about 430,000 distinct CDR3 sequences, under 20% of them singletons. The CDR3 extends over 13 amino acids. The germline CDR1 and CDR2 sequences are SGHKS and YYEKEE (reference sequence). V lost 0 bases and J 6 bases, leaving 9 bases between the germline ends. The chain joins TRBV5-5 to TRBJ1-1; possible D gene TRBD1, 5 bases. The sequence was obtained from a man between 18 and 35 years old who received the YFV17D yellow fever vaccine. The starting material was PBMCs, obtained before the yellow fever booster vaccination. The CDR3 DNA sequence: TGTGCCAGCAGCTTGGGCGGGGGACCTGAAGCTTTCTTT. It encodes CASSLGGGPEAFF.